Below, 28 T cell receptor beta chains from the same sample are listed, as sequenced in a study of beta chain features in type 1 diabetes. Expressed TCRB transcripts were sequenced because the isolated RNA had all been reverse transcribed beforehand. Sequencing used immunoSEQ multiplex PCR; TCRdb keeps in-frame clones, though not all of them. The profile shows hundreds of thousands of clones, around 28% of them singletons. The material sequenced was naive CD4+ T cells from blood. The source of these receptors is a man aged 18 to 35 in good health.

V usage is TRBV30 and J usage is TRBJ1-5, with D unresolved. Germline V lookup: CDR1 GTSNPN, CDR2 SVGIG (reference sequence). Deletions cut 1 base from V and 4 bases from J, with 8 bases between. The CDR3 loop spans 13 amino acids. The CDR3 loop reads CAWSEETNQPQHF. CDR3 bases: TGTGCCTGGAGTGAAGAAACTAATCAGCCCCAGCATTTT.

The V gene is TRBV5-1, the J gene TRBJ2-5; TRBD1 matches 9 bases. CDR1 and CDR2 (germline): SGHRS, YFSETQ. This CDR3 region has 14 residues. The ends lost 1 base at V and 3 bases at J; junction bases unmatched: 1. The CDR3: CASSLRTGEETQYF. The DNA for the CDR3 is TGCGCCAGCAGCTTGAGGACAGGGGAAGAGACCCAGTACTTC.

Comments on this clone: A read error may account for a junction end that differs from germline. This sequence joins TRBV19 and TRBJ2-1, with 10 bases aligning to TRBD2. Germline values: CDR1 LNHDA, CDR2 SQIVND (reference sequence). The CDR3 is 14 residues long. CDR3 in amino acids: CASRIAGGNNEQFF. In nucleotides, the CDR3 is TGTGCCAGTAGGATAGCGGGAGGTAACAATGAGCAGTTCTTC.

The chain has TRBV5-1 and TRBJ2-1, with 10 bases identical to TRBD2. The CDR3 is made up of 16 amino acids. V lost 1 base and J lost 4; bases outside the gene matches: 5. Germline V CDR1 and CDR2: SGHRS, YFSETQ. CDR3 sequence: CASSLLASGRYNEQFF. For the CDR3, the DNA is TGCGCCAGCAGCTTGTTGGCTAGCGGGAGATACAATGAGCAGTTCTTC.

The CDR3 is CASSFAPTGNHEQYF. DNA for the CDR3: TGTGCCAGCAGCTTTGCCCCGACAGGGAACCACGAGCAGTACTTC. The V and J genes are TRBV7-9 and TRBJ2-7; 7 bases are a match to TRBD1. With 3 bases clipped from V and 5 bases from J, the junction kept 10 bases outside the gene matches. Germline CDR1 and CDR2: SEHNR and FQNEAQ (reference sequence). The CDR3 sequence is 15 residues long.

This chain links TRBV9 with TRBJ2-5, with D possibly being TRBD1 (6 bases). V was clipped by 0 bases and J by 4 bases, with 13 bases between them. The CDR3 totals 15 residues. Germline assignment: CDR1 SGDLS and CDR2 YYNGEE. In DNA, the CDR3 is TGTGCCAGCAGCGTAGCCCCATCCAGGGGAGAGACCCAGTACTTC. It encodes CASSVAPSRGETQYF.

This clone was detected only a few times. The rearrangement joins TRBV30 to TRBJ2-3; 7 bases line up with TRBD2. CDR1 and CDR2 (germline): GTSNPN, SVGIG (reference sequence). V was clipped by 4 bases and J by 0 bases; unmatched bases: 1. This CDR3 spans 13 amino acids. CDR3 in amino acids: CAWKRDSTDTQYF. CDR3 coding DNA: TGTGCCTGGAAGCGGGACAGCACAGATACGCAGTATTTT.

The chain is built from TRBV29-1 and TRBJ2-7; D is perhaps TRBD2 (5 bases). CDR3 length: 14 residues. Germline CDR1 is SQVTM and CDR2 is ANQGSEA. Trimming took off 4 bases at V and 2 bases at J, with 15 bases between the two ends. For the CDR3, the DNA is TGCAGCGTTGCGCGGGCGGACCTTCCCTACGAGCAGTACTTC. As protein: CSVARADLPYEQYF.

The V and J genes are TRBV2 and TRBJ1-4; D unclear. Per germline, CDR1 SNHLY and CDR2 FYNNEI. Between the trimmed V and J ends, which lost 3 bases and 10 bases, there was a span of 6 bases. The CDR3 is 11 residues long. The CDR3 DNA sequence: TGTGCCAGCAGTGAGGAGGGAAAACTGTTTTTT. Protein: CASSEEGKLFF.

The V call is TRBV27, the J call TRBJ2-7, with 7 positions matching TRBD1. CDR3 length equals 15 residues. V lost 5 bases and J lost 3; bases outside the gene matches: 10. Germline V CDR1 and CDR2: MNHEY, SMNVEV (reference sequence). The CDR3 DNA reads TGTGCCAGCAGTCAACAGCCGGGACAGTACTACGAGCAGTACTTC. It codes for CASSQQPGQYYEQYF.

The CDR3 protein is CASSLTQGRETQYF. The CDR3 coding sequence is TGCGCCAGCAGCTTGACACAGGGCCGGGAGACCCAGTACTTC. The chain uses TRBV5-1 and TRBJ2-5; D perhaps matches TRBD1 (6 bases). Germline CDR1 SGHRS, CDR2 YFSETQ. The CDR3 has 14 residues. With 1 base removed from V and 5 bases from J, the gap between germline ends came to 12 bases. The full variable domain, with the rest looked up from reference TRBV5-1 and TRBJ2-5, is KAGVTQTPRYLIKTRGQQVTLSCSPISGHRSVSWYQQTPGQGLQFLFEYFSETQRNKGNFPGRFSGRQFSNSRSEMNVSTLELGDSALYLCASSLTQGRETQYFGPGTRLLVL.

CDR3 amino acids: CASSLGQGSEAFF. DNA of the CDR3: TGTGCCAGCAGCCTCGGACAGGGCTCTGAAGCTTTCTTT. V is TRBV5-4 and J is TRBJ1-1; 8 bases fit TRBD1. The CDR3 extends over 13 amino acids. From germline, CDR1 is SGHNT and CDR2 YYREEE (reference sequence). V trimming: 4 bases; J trimming: 6 bases; junction bases outside the gene matches: 5.

Details on this clone: The sample has other DNA sequences that encode this CDR3 too. The chain links TRBV7-3 to TRBJ2-5; D possibly corresponds to TRBD2 (5 bases). Germline V lookup: CDR1 SGHTA, CDR2 FQGTGA. Trimming took off 1 base at V and 5 bases at J, with 8 bases between the two ends. The CDR3 sequence is 13 residues long. CDR3 sequence: CASSLNRGETQYF. CDR3 nucleotide sequence: TGTGCCAGCAGCTTAAACCGCGGGGAGACCCAGTACTTC.

This clone has ten or more counts. CDR3: CSARAAEQYF. The CDR3 DNA reads TGCAGCGCGCGGGCGGCCGAGCAGTACTTC. The chain links TRBV29-1 to TRBJ2-7; D is possibly TRBD2 (5 bases). Trimming took 7 bases from V and 6 from J, leaving 10 bases between them. This CDR3 has 10 amino acids. The germline V gene has CDR1 SQVTM and CDR2 ANQGSEA.

The chain recombines TRBV19 with TRBJ2-3; 8 nucleotides line up with TRBD2. CDR1 and CDR2 from the germline V gene are LNHDA and SQIVND (reference sequence). Trimming at V came to 5 bases and at J to 1 base, leaving 8 bases not matched to a gene. This CDR3 has 16 residues. As DNA, the CDR3 is TGTGCCAGTAGTGTTCTACTAGCGGTGGGCACAGATACGCAGTATTTT. This gives the protein CASSVLLAVGTDTQYF.

This chain connects TRBV9 to TRBJ1-2; TRBD1 matches 9 bases. Germline V lookup: CDR1 SGDLS, CDR2 YYNGEE. The CDR3 loop spans 14 amino acids. The ends lost 3 bases at V and 5 bases at J; junction bases unmatched: 5. CDR3: CASSGPGTGYGYTF. DNA for the CDR3: TGTGCCAGCAGCGGACCCGGGACAGGGTATGGCTACACCTTC. Full variable domain (rest looked up from reference TRBV9 and TRBJ1-2): DSGVTQTPKHLITATGQRVTLRCSPRSGDLSVYWYQQSLDQGLQFLIQYYNGEERAKGNILERFSAQQFPDLHSELNLSSLELGDSALYFCASSGPGTGYGYTFGSGTRLTVV.

The chain couples TRBV18 to TRBJ2-7, with a tentative D call TRBD2 (6 bases). V dropped 2 bases and J dropped 0 bases, with 11 bases sitting between them. The CDR3 extends over 15 amino acids. CDR1 and CDR2 from the germline V gene are KGHSH and LQKENI. Here the CDR3 DNA reads TGTGCCAGCTCACCAGGGCGGGGTCGCTCCTACGAGCAGTACTTC. Amino acid sequence: CASSPGRGRSYEQYF.

This clone was counted between two and nine times. This rearrangement joins TRBV4-3 to TRBJ2-1; 10 positions agree with TRBD2. V lost 4 bases to trimming and J lost 9 bases; unmatched junction nucleotides: 6. The CDR3 totals 14 residues. Germline CDR1 LGHNA, CDR2 YSLEER. DNA of the CDR3: TGCGCCAGCAGCCTACTAGCGGGACACAGTGAGCAGTTCTTC. This translates into CASSLLAGHSEQFF.

This rearrangement joins TRBV9 to TRBJ2-2; D not certain. Germline values: CDR1 SGDLS, CDR2 YYNGEE. The CDR3 loop spans 14 amino acids. The V end lost 3 bases, the J end lost 2 bases, and 8 bases lay between the germline ends. The CDR3: CASSDRRNTGELFF. Written as DNA, the CDR3 is TGTGCCAGCAGCGATCGCAGAAACACCGGGGAGCTGTTTTTT.

The genes are TRBV30 and TRBJ1-2; D is unresolved. The CDR3 contains 10 residues. The V gene lost 3 bases and the J gene lost 7 bases, with 6 bases spanning the gap. Per germline, CDR1 GTSNPN and CDR2 SVGIG (reference sequence). The CDR3 DNA follows: TGTGCCTGGAGGAAGTCTGGCTACACCTTC. Amino acid sequence: CAWRKSGYTF.

The rearrangement uses TRBV19 and TRBJ2-1; D is perhaps TRBD1 (6 bases). The germline V gene has CDR1 LNHDA and CDR2 SQIVND (reference sequence). The ends were cut back, 7 bases at V and 9 bases at J, with 13 bases in the middle. The CDR3 consists of 12 residues. Written as DNA, the CDR3 is TGTGCCAGTATTGGGACACGCGGTGAGCAGTTCTTC. Encoded protein: CASIGTRGEQFF.

A few counts support this clone. The rearrangement uses TRBV10-3 and TRBJ2-3, with a tentative D call TRBD2 (5 bases). This CDR3 spans 14 amino acids. V was pared by 5 bases and J by 4 bases, with 13 bases between. CDR1 ENHRY and CDR2 SYGVKD come from the germline V gene. The CDR3 loop is CAISTRERADTQYF. DNA of the CDR3: TGTGCCATCAGTACAAGGGAGAGGGCAGATACGCAGTATTTT.

This clone was counted a few times. The chain is built from TRBV6-6 and TRBJ2-4; D unclear. The germline V gene encodes CDR1 MNHNY and CDR2 SVGAGI (reference sequence). This CDR3 comprises 12 residues. V shed 5 bases and J shed 7 bases, with 9 bases lying between them. CDR3: CASSTIGNIQYF. The CDR3 DNA is TGTGCCAGCAGTACAATAGGGAACATTCAGTACTTC.

This clone was observed a few times. The chain recombines TRBV4-1 with TRBJ1-4, with TRBD1 as a possible D gene (6 bases). There are 16 residues in the CDR3. Per the germline V gene, CDR1 is MGHRA and CDR2 is YSYEKL. Trimming took off 1 base at V and 7 bases at J, with 16 bases between the two ends. The CDR3 loop is CASSQGAGAEGEKLFF. Written as DNA, the CDR3 is TGCGCCAGCAGCCAAGGGGCGGGGGCCGAGGGTGAAAAACTGTTTTTT.

This clone was found a few times. V gene TRBV9 combines with J gene TRBJ2-7; either TRBD1 or TRBD2 may fit D (6 bases each). CDR3 length: 14 residues. Germline loops: CDR1 SGDLS, CDR2 YYNGEE. Trimming removed 4 bases at V and 2 bases at J, with 13 bases between. The CDR3 sequence: CASSTGTSTYEQYF. The CDR3 bases are TGTGCCAGCAGCACAGGGACTTCTACCTACGAGCAGTACTTC. Supplemented by reference TRBV9 and TRBJ2-7, the full variable domain reads DSGVTQTPKHLITATGQRVTLRCSPRSGDLSVYWYQQSLDQGLQFLIQYYNGEERAKGNILERFSAQQFPDLHSELNLSSLELGDSALYFCASSTGTSTYEQYFGPGTRLTVT.

This chain connects TRBV12-5 to TRBJ2-3; D call uncertain. The CDR3 is 14 amino acids. The germline CDR1 and CDR2 sequences are LGHNT and FRNRAP. The V end lost 5 bases, the J end lost 2 bases, and 11 bases lay between the germline ends. CDR3: CASGPPGPTDTQYF. The CDR3 coding sequence is TGTGCTAGTGGTCCCCCTGGTCCCACAGATACGCAGTATTTT.

The rearrangement joins TRBV6-5 to TRBJ2-7; 11 bases are a match to TRBD2. The CDR3 is 15 amino acids. CDR1 is MNHEY and CDR2 is SVGAGI in the germline V gene. The J segment lost 2 bases and the V segment lost 2 bases, leaving 2 bases of the junction unmatched. The DNA of the CDR3 is TGTGCCAGCAGTTACCAGACTAGCGGGACCTACGAGCAGTACTTC. It translates to CASSYQTSGTYEQYF.

This clone has a handful of counts. This chain links TRBV13 with TRBJ2-1; the D gene is possibly TRBD1 (6 bases). CDR1 and CDR2 from the germline V gene are PRHDT and FYEKMQ (reference sequence). V dropped 7 bases and J dropped 4 bases, with 11 bases sitting between them. The CDR3 spans 13 residues. The CDR3: CASTRQDYNEQFF. DNA for the CDR3: TGTGCCAGCACCCGACAGGATTACAATGAGCAGTTCTTC.